A single sample gave rise to the 3 T cell receptor beta chains below, sequenced in a study of vaccination effects on CD4 cells after COVID-19. In the ViraFEST assay, antigen-specific CD4+ clonotypes were identified by expansion after peptide-pool stimulation. Subsequent to a culture period of more than 9 days, CD4+ T cells were isolated. It was between March and December 2020 that the person had a SARS-CoV-2 infection confirmed by PCR. No antigen has been assigned to these receptors. Measured with immunoSEQ multiplex PCR; TCRdb has only the in-frame clones, and not every one. Of roughly 26,000 clones listed, approximately 80% are singletons. Source: CD4+ T cells from PBMCs cultured with HCoV-NL63 spike peptides, taken before COVID-19 vaccination. These receptors came from a human donor who had a prior SARS-CoV-2 infection.

The V call is TRBV3-1 (or the pseudogene TRBV3-2), the J call TRBJ2-2, with 7 bases lining up with TRBD1. This CDR3 region has 16 residues. Germline V gene sequence: CDR1 LGHDT, CDR2 YNNKEL (reference sequence). V shed 2 bases and J 7 bases; nucleotides not matched to a gene: 10. The CDR3 DNA reads TGTGCCAGCAGCCAAATAGCCGGGACAGTAAGCGGGGAGCTGTTTTTT. This sequence encodes CASSQIAGTVSGELFF.

This clone was found a few times. The rearrangement joins TRBV6-5 to TRBJ1-5; 9 bases are a match to TRBD1. J lost 7 bases, V lost 4 bases, and 2 bases had no gene match. CDR3 length equals 13 residues. Per the germline V gene, CDR1 is MNHEY and CDR2 is SVGAGI. Here the CDR3 DNA reads TGTGCCAGCAGTTCCGGGACAGGGCAGCCCCAGCATTTT. The encoded protein is CASSSGTGQPQHF.

V and J are TRBV9 and TRBJ1-2; the D is unclear. The CDR3 has 14 amino acids. Germline values: CDR1 SGDLS, CDR2 YYNGEE. The ends were cut back, 2 bases at V and 7 bases at J, with 15 bases in the middle. In DNA form, the CDR3 reads TGTGCCAGCAGCGTTAGTCCGGACGTCGGTGGCTACACCTTC. Its protein is CASSVSPDVGGYTF.